A selection of T cell receptor beta chains follows, all from one sample in a study of cytomegalovirus exposure and HLA in healthy donors. The data were produced by immunoSEQ multiplex PCR, yet TCRdb's version contains in-frame clones alone and is incomplete. Of around 150,000 clones in the sample, roughly 88% were seen once. The source material was PBMCs. Receptors originate from a man aged 50-59 years in good health and CMV-seropositive. Both conserved end residues are part of each CDR3. A D gene is named only where the DNA matches it firmly. The listing skips clone size in some rows; elsewhere it reads once, few, many or a size class.

D gene | J gene | clone size | V gene | CDR3 DNA | CDR3 protein
TRBD1 | TRBJ1-2 | NA | TRBV7-3 | TGTGCCAGCAGCCGAAACCCAGGGGGCGCGAGGCACGGCTACACCTTC | CASSRNPGGARHGYTF
NA | TRBJ1-6 | NA | TRBV10-3 | TGTGCCATCAGTGAGGGGGCAGGCGGCATCTCCTATAATTCACCCCTCCACTTT | CAISEGAGGISYNSPLHF
TRBD2 | TRBJ2-1 | once | TRBV7-8 | TGTGCCAGCAGCTTAGAGGGCATAGCGGGAGGGCTCTCCTACAATGAGCAGTTCTTC | CASSLEGIAGGLSYNEQFF
TRBD1 | TRBJ1-2 | NA | TRBV19 | TGTGCCAGTAGTATACAGGGGGCTCACTATGGCTACACCTTC | CASSIQGAHYGYTF
TRBD2 | TRBJ2-1 | NA | TRBV11-3 | TGTGCCAGCAGCTTAGGACTAGCGGGAGGACCACACAACAATGAGCAGTTCTTC | CASSLGLAGGPHNNEQFF
NA | TRBJ2-6 | NA | TRBV1 | TGCACCAGCAGCCGGGACAGGGGATCTGGGGCCAACGTCCTGACTTTC | CTSSRDRGSGANVLTF
TRBD1 | TRBJ2-7 | NA | TRBV6-1 | TGTGCCAGCAGCCGACAGGGTTTCTCCTACGAGCAGTACTTC | CASSRQGFSYEQYF
NA | TRBJ1-1 | NA | TRBV7-8 | TGTGCCAGCAGCTCCCCACAGGCTGAAGCTTTCTTT | CASSSPQAEAFF
TRBD1 | TRBJ1-4 | NA | TRBV29-1 | TGCAGCGTTGTAGGGACAGGGGCTGAAAAACTGTTTTTT | CSVVGTGAEKLFF
NA | TRBJ2-7 | NA | TRBV29-1 | TGCAGCGTGGGCACACCAAACTCCTACGAGCAGTACTTC | CSVGTPNSYEQYF
NA | TRBJ2-1 | NA | TRBV11-3 | TGTGCCAGCAGCCCCGGGGGTAGTCGGCAGTTCTTC | CASSPGGSRQFF
NA | TRBJ2-2 | NA | TRBV18 | TGTGCCGGCAACGGAGGGACGGACACCGGGGAGCTGTTTTTT | CAGNGGTDTGELFF
TRBD2 | TRBJ2-3 | once | TRBV27 | TGTGCCAGCAGTTCGTTAGCGGGGGGCCTCACAGATACGCAGTATTTT | CASSSLAGGLTDTQYF
NA | TRBJ1-5 | few | TRBV2 | TGTGCCAGCAGTGAATCGGAACTAGTCTGGGAAAAGCAGCCCCAGCATTTT | CASSESELVWEKQPQHF
TRBD1 | TRBJ1-5 | NA | TRBV19 | TGTGCCAGTAGTGCCGACTTACAGGGGATTTTCTATCAGCCCCAGCATTTT | CASSADLQGIFYQPQHF
TRBD1 | TRBJ1-1 | NA | TRBV27 | TGTGCCAGCACCGCCCGGACAGGGGTGAACACTGAAGCTTTCTTT | CASTARTGVNTEAFF
NA | TRBJ2-7 | once | TRBV18 | TGTGCCAGCTCACCACTGGTAGGAGGAGCATCCTACGAGCAGTACTTC | CASSPLVGGASYEQYF
TRBD2 | TRBJ2-3 | NA | TRBV6-1 | TGTGCCAGCAGTGAAGGGCGGGGCGGGGGTACGCAGTATTTT | CASSEGRGGGTQYF
TRBD2 | TRBJ2-3 | NA | TRBV27 | TGTGCCAGCAGGCCAGAGCGGGGGTGGGCAGATACGCAGTATTTT | CASRPERGWADTQYF
TRBD1 | TRBJ1-1 | few | TRBV5-1 | TGCGCCAGCAGCTTGACAGGGGAGGAACGGGCTTTCTTT | CASSLTGEERAFF
TRBD2 | TRBJ2-1 | NA | TRBV10-2 | TGCGCCAGTTCACCTAGCGGGAGAGGGGGCAATGAGCAGTTCTTC | CASSPSGRGGNEQFF
NA | TRBJ1-5 | NA | TRBV27 | TGTGCCAGCAGTTTTTCTGGCGGGGGATTCTATCAGCCCCAGCATTTT | CASSFSGGGFYQPQHF
TRBD1 | TRBJ1-1 | once | TRBV19 | TGTGCCAGTTTGGTACAGGGGGCTGGCACTGAAGCTTTCTTT | CASLVQGAGTEAFF
TRBD1 | TRBJ2-7 | medium-sized | TRBV5-1 | TGCGCCAGCAGCTTGTTACCGGGACAGGGCTACGAGCAGTACTTC | CASSLLPGQGYEQYF
NA | TRBJ2-2 | NA | TRBV5-1 | TGCGCCAGCCGAGCTGGAGTGGTCGGGGGGGAGCTGTTTTTT | CASRAGVVGGELFF
TRBD1 | TRBJ1-1 | NA | TRBV18 | TGTGCCAGCTCACCAGGGGGACAGGGATGGAGCACTGAAGCTTTCTTT | CASSPGGQGWSTEAFF
TRBD1 | TRBJ1-1 | NA | TRBV27 | TGTGCCAGCAGTATAACAGGGGATAGGGATTCGAGGACTGAAGCTTTCTTT | CASSITGDRDSRTEAFF
NA | TRBJ2-1 | NA | TRBV29-1 | TGCAGCGTTGCAAAAGGGGTCGATGAGCAGTTCTTC | CSVAKGVDEQFF
NA | TRBJ2-5 | NA | TRBV30 | TGTGCCTGGAGTTCCAAAAGGGGCTATGAGACCCAGTACTTC | CAWSSKRGYETQYF
TRBD1 | TRBJ2-7 | NA | TRBV6-5 | TGTGCCAGCACCTCGGGGACAGGTCCCTACGAGCAGTACTTC | CASTSGTGPYEQYF
NA | TRBJ2-5 | NA | TRBV7-9 | TGTGCCAGCAGCTTAGCGGTCGGGGGAGGAGGACAAGAGACCCAGTACTTC | CASSLAVGGGGQETQYF
NA | TRBJ1-1 | once | TRBV19 | TGTGCCAGTAGTGAGCTAATGAACACTGAAGCTTTCTTT | CASSELMNTEAFF
TRBD1 | TRBJ1-1 | NA | TRBV29-1 | TGCAGCGCCCGTCCCGGGACAGGGGCGAAAGCTTTCTTT | CSARPGTGAKAFF
TRBD1 | TRBJ1-3 | few | TRBV2 | TGTGCCAGCAGTGAGGACAGGGGGGAAGGAAACACCATATATTTT | CASSEDRGEGNTIYF
TRBD1 | TRBJ2-7 | few | TRBV7-8 | TGTGCCAGCAGCCAGGGGGAGTCAGGCTACGAGCAGTACTTC | CASSQGESGYEQYF
NA | TRBJ1-1 | NA | TRBV7-9 | TGTGCCAGCAGCTTAGCGGCAGGGAAGAACACTGAAGCTTTCTTT | CASSLAAGKNTEAFF
NA | TRBJ2-7 | NA | TRBV27 | TGTGCCAGCAGTTCGACAGGTTTTCCCTACGAGCAGTACTTC | CASSSTGFPYEQYF
NA | TRBJ1-2 | NA | TRBV5-4 | TGTGCCAGCAGCTTTCGGGAGGACGGCTACACCTTC | CASSFREDGYTF
NA | TRBJ1-3 | few | TRBV6-1 | TGTGCCAGCAGTGAAGCAGTCGACATCGGCTCTGGAAACACCATATATTTT | CASSEAVDIGSGNTIYF